The sample holds one count of the clone carrying this TCR beta chain. This sample is part of a study of T cell changes during pregnancy in multiple sclerosis. Method: immunoSEQ multiplex PCR; TCRdb's copy keeps in-frame clones and lacks some. The sample gives approximately 60,000 clones, around 93% of which show up once; about 2.7% is in the top ten. Specimen: peripheral blood, collected in the second trimester of pregnancy. The source is a female donor in good health, enrolled as a control in a pregnancy study.

The CDR3 protein is CASSLQGARSNEQFF. In DNA form, the CDR3 reads TGTGCCAGCAGCCTACAGGGGGCCCGAAGCAATGAGCAGTTCTTC. The chain links TRBV14 to TRBJ2-1; TRBD1 matches at 9 bases. J gave up 6 bases and V 4 bases, and 7 bases lay outside the gene matches. From germline, CDR1 is SGHDN and CDR2 FVKESK. CDR3 length equals 15 residues.